This is a list of T cell receptor beta chains from one sample in a study of OX40 agonist ivuxolimab in advanced cancers. Generated by immunoSEQ multiplex PCR, the TCRdb table keeps only in-frame clones and is missing some. The sample has more than 60,000 clones; approximately 90% are singletons. This sample comprised CD4+ or CD8+ T cells sorted from blood, obtained in a trial of the OX40 agonist ivuxolimab. These receptors all come from an adult with an advanced solid tumor such as melanoma, head and neck, liver or kidney cancer. Both conserved end residues are part of each CDR3. The D gene is left open where the match is weak. The listing skips clone size in some rows; elsewhere it reads once, few, many or a size class.

abundance	len	v_gene	j_gene	d_gene	CDR3nt	CDR3aa
NA	15	TRBV5-1	TRBJ1-1	NA	TGCGCCAGCAGCTTGATGGGCAGCATGAACACTGAAGCTTTCTTT	CASSLMGSMNTEAFF
NA	14	TRBV6-5	TRBJ1-1	NA	TGTGCCAGCAGTTCCCGACCACCCAACACTGAAGCTTTCTTT	CASSSRPPNTEAFF
NA	13	TRBV4-1	TRBJ2-7	NA	TGCGCCAGCAGCTCCGGGCAGTCCTACGAGCAGTACTTC	CASSSGQSYEQYF
once	15	TRBV6-5	TRBJ1-1	NA	TGTGCCAGCAGATCCCATTCGAGGCCGTACACTGAAGCTTTCTTT	CASRSHSRPYTEAFF
NA	13	TRBV10-2	TRBJ1-5	NA	TGCGCCAGCAGTGACCAGTTAGGTCAGCCCCAGCATTTT	CASSDQLGQPQHF
NA	12	TRBV5-4	TRBJ2-7	NA	TGTGCCAGCAGCTTGGACTGGTACGAGCAGTACTTC	CASSLDWYEQYF
NA	18	TRBV18	TRBJ1-2	TRBD1	TGTGCCAGCTCACCGGAAGGTGGAACGGGCAGGGGGCTCCATGGCTACACCTTC	CASSPEGGTGRGLHGYTF
NA	18	TRBV18	TRBJ2-7	NA	TGTGCCAGCTCACCGACGAAGAACGGCAATGCGATTTCGGGTGAGCAGTACTTC	CASSPTKNGNAISGEQYF
NA	17	TRBV15	TRBJ1-6	TRBD1	TGTGCCACCAGCAGAGATCCCCCCTCAGGGGGTGGCTCACCCCTCCACTTT	CATSRDPPSGGGSPLHF
few	17	TRBV2	TRBJ1-5	TRBD1	TGTGCCAGCAGTTCTCCTTACAGGGGGCCCGTCAATCAGCCCCAGCATTTT	CASSSPYRGPVNQPQHF
NA	14	TRBV6-7	TRBJ1-1	TRBD1	TGTGCCAGCAGTTACACAGGGGTTAACACTGAAGCTTTCTTT	CASSYTGVNTEAFF
NA	15	TRBV5-4	TRBJ1-4	NA	TGTGCCAGCAGCCACGGGGATCGGTCTAATGAAAAACTGTTTTTT	CASSHGDRSNEKLFF
NA	14	TRBV11-3	TRBJ2-2	NA	TGTGCCAGCAGTTCTGATGGGGGTACCGGGGAGCTGTTTTTT	CASSSDGGTGELFF
NA	16	TRBV5-1	TRBJ2-1	TRBD2	TGCGCCAGCAGCCTCTGGACTAGCGGGGGGGCCCATGAGCAGTTCTTC	CASSLWTSGGAHEQFF
once	15	TRBV4-2	TRBJ2-7	TRBD2	TGTGCCAGCAGCCAAGGGGGGGGGTATGGGTACGAGCAGTACTTC	CASSQGGGYGYEQYF
NA	18	TRBV10-3	TRBJ2-3	TRBD2	TGTGCCAGCAGAAAGGGAGGTTGGAGCGGGGGGACCACAAATACGCAGTATTTT	CASRKGGWSGGTTNTQYF
NA	15	TRBV25-1	TRBJ2-1	NA	TGTGCCAGCAGTGGCAGGGGAGTCGGGGACAATGAGCAGTTCTTC	CASSGRGVGDNEQFF
NA	13	TRBV30	TRBJ1-2	TRBD1	TGTGCCTGGAGTATTACAGGGGTAGGAGGCTACACCTTC	CAWSITGVGGYTF
NA	15	TRBV2	TRBJ1-1	NA	TGTGCCAGCAGTGAAGAGGGGGGGGCGCGTACTGAAGCTTTCTTT	CASSEEGGARTEAFF
NA	12	TRBV18	TRBJ1-1	NA	TGTGCCAGCTCACCGGTTGGGACTGAAGCTTTCTTT	CASSPVGTEAFF
NA	16	TRBV7-6	TRBJ2-2	NA	TGTGCCAGCAGCTTATTGACTAGGGGGTTTCCCGGGGAGCTGTTTTTT	CASSLLTRGFPGELFF
NA	17	TRBV5-1	TRBJ1-4	TRBD1	TGCGCCAGCAGCTCCGGACAGGGGGTCGTAACTAATGAAAAACTGTTTTTT	CASSSGQGVVTNEKLFF
NA	15	TRBV2	TRBJ2-2	TRBD2	TGTGCCAGCGGGACTAGCGGAACCAACACCGGGGAGCTGTTTTTT	CASGTSGTNTGELFF
NA	13	TRBV7-2	TRBJ1-1	NA	TGTGCCAGCACCCCGAGCAGGAACACTGAAGCTTTCTTT	CASTPSRNTEAFF
NA	16	TRBV11-2	TRBJ2-1	NA	TGTGCCAGCAGCTTTAGACAGGCCCGCCAATACAATGAGCAGTTCTTC	CASSFRQARQYNEQFF
NA	13	TRBV5-1	TRBJ2-7	NA	TGCGCCAGCAGCGCGGACTGGTCCTACGAGCAGTACTTC	CASSADWSYEQYF
NA	15	TRBV7-2	TRBJ1-3	NA	TGTGCCAGCAGCTTTCAGGGATACTCTGGAAACACCATATATTTT	CASSFQGYSGNTIYF
NA	14	TRBV5-1	TRBJ1-2	NA	TGCGCCAGCAGCCGACTCCGGGACACCGATGGCTACACCTTC	CASSRLRDTDGYTF
NA	13	TRBV18	TRBJ1-6	NA	TGTGCCAGCTCACCAGGTTCGACTTCACCCCTCCACTTT	CASSPGSTSPLHF
NA	14	TRBV13	TRBJ2-7	TRBD1	TGTGCCAGCAGCTTCAGGACAGGGGGCGTCAAGCAGTACTTC	CASSFRTGGVKQYF
NA	15	TRBV7-2	TRBJ2-1	NA	TGTGCCAGCAGCTCCACCGGGGTCTCCTACAATGAGCAGTTCTTC	CASSSTGVSYNEQFF
NA	18	TRBV19	TRBJ2-4	NA	TGTGCCAGTAGTATAGAGATGGGCCAGCCCGGGGCCAAAAACATTCAGTACTTC	CASSIEMGQPGAKNIQYF
once	14	TRBV18	TRBJ1-5	TRBD1	TGTGCCAGCTCATCTGACAGGGGGGTCGAAGCCCAGCATTTT	CASSSDRGVEAQHF
NA	15	TRBV6-5	TRBJ1-6	TRBD1	TGTGCCAGCAAACCCCGGGACAGGGTAAATTCACCCCTCCACTTT	CASKPRDRVNSPLHF
NA	14	TRBV6-1	TRBJ2-3	TRBD2	TGTGCCAGTGCGGGTGGGGGGGTGTCAGATACGCAGTATTTT	CASAGGGVSDTQYF
NA	17	TRBV4-1	TRBJ1-3	NA	TGCGCCAGCAGCCGGACCGGCGGGGGGAACTCTGGAAACACCATATATTTT	CASSRTGGGNSGNTIYF
NA	16	TRBV7-8	TRBJ1-5	NA	TGTGCCAGCAGCTTATTCGGGGGCGGGGGCAATCAGCCCCAGCATTTT	CASSLFGGGGNQPQHF
few	15	TRBV29-1	TRBJ1-3	TRBD1	TGCAGCGTGGAGTTCCACAGGGGGTCTGGAAACACCATATATTTT	CSVEFHRGSGNTIYF
NA	18	TRBV6-1	TRBJ2-6	NA	TGTGCCAGCAGTGACCGGACACCAGCCCTCTCTGGGGCCAACGTCCTGACTTTC	CASSDRTPALSGANVLTF
NA	16	TRBV2	TRBJ1-5	TRBD1	TGTGCCAGCAGGCTTCAGGGGGCAGGGCTCAATCAGCCCCAGCATTTT	CASRLQGAGLNQPQHF
NA	14	TRBV6-1	TRBJ1-4	TRBD1	TGTGCCAGCAGTTTGACAGGGCTTAATGAAAAACTGTTTTTT	CASSLTGLNEKLFF
NA	13	TRBV10-3	TRBJ2-7	TRBD1	TGTGCCATCAGTGAGTACAGGGGTGGCGAGCAGTACTTC	CAISEYRGGEQYF
NA	14	TRBV9	TRBJ2-5	NA	TGTGCCAGCAGCCGGGGACCAGCGGGCGAGACCCAGTACTTC	CASSRGPAGETQYF
once	17	TRBV6-1	TRBJ1-5	TRBD1	TGTGCCAGCAGTGAAAGGAGGGGGCCTTATAGCAATCAGCCCCAGCATTTT	CASSERRGPYSNQPQHF
NA	17	TRBV19	TRBJ1-6	TRBD1	TGTGCCAGTAGTGGAAGAGACAGGGTTGGTAGCGGTTCACCCCTCCACTTT	CASSGRDRVGSGSPLHF
NA	15	TRBV16	TRBJ1-2	TRBD1	TGTGCCAGCAGCCAATCGACCAGGGGGTCCGACGGCTACACCTTC	CASSQSTRGSDGYTF
NA	16	TRBV5-6	TRBJ1-3	TRBD1	TGTGCCAGCACCTGGTTTAACAGGGGGGCTGGAAACACCATATATTTT	CASTWFNRGAGNTIYF
NA	16	TRBV7-3	TRBJ2-1	TRBD2	TGTGCCAGCAGCCGCGGACTAGCGGTACGTTACAATGAGCAGTTCTTC	CASSRGLAVRYNEQFF
NA	14	TRBV5-4	TRBJ2-1	NA	TGTGCCAGCAGCTCCTCCGGGACCTACGGTGAGCAGTTCTTC	CASSSSGTYGEQFF
NA	14	TRBV6-1	TRBJ1-1	NA	TGTGCCAGCGGTCCTGGGAGGGATTACACTGAAGCTTTCTTT	CASGPGRDYTEAFF
NA	12	TRBV27	TRBJ1-6	NA	TGTGCCAGCAGTTTGGGGGTTTCACCCCTCCACTTT	CASSLGVSPLHF
NA	15	TRBV4-1	TRBJ2-7	NA	TGCGCCAGCAGCCAACGGGGCGTAAGCTCCTACGAGCAGTACTTC	CASSQRGVSSYEQYF
once	15	TRBV5-6	TRBJ1-2	TRBD1	TGTGCCAGCAGCTTGTTGGGACAGGGGGTCTATGGCTACACCTTC	CASSLLGQGVYGYTF
NA	16	TRBV5-1	TRBJ1-3	TRBD1	TGCGCCAGCAGCTTCTCACCTGGGACAGCTGGAAACACCATATATTTT	CASSFSPGTAGNTIYF